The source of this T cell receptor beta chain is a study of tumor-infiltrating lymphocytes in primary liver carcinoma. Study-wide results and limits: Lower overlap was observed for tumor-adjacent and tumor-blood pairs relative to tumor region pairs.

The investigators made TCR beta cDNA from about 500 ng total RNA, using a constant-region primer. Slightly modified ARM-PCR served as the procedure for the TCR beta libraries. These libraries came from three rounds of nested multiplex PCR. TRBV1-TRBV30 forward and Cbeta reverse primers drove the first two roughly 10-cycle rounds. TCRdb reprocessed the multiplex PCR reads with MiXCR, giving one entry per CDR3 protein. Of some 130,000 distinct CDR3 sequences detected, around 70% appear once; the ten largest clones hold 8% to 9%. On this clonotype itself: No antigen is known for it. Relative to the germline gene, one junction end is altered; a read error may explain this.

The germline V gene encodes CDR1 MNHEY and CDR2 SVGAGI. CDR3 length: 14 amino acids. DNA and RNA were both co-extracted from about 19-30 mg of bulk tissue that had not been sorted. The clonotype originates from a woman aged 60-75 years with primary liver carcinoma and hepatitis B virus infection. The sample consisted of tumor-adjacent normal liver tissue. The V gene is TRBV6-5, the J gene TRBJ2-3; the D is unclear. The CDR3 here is CASSYVSSIDTQYF. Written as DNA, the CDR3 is TGTGCCAGCAGTTATGTGTCCAGCATAGATACGCAGTATTTT.